This TCR beta chain was sequenced for a study of T-cell reconstitution after alpha-beta-depleted transplantation in children. Regarding the study as a whole: The origin of alpha-beta T cells about two months after transplant was reportedly several hundred expanded graft clones. From surviving recipient T cells and thymic progenitors came the high day-60 TCRbeta diversity observed in some patients. T-cell numbers and diversity, one year after transplant, stemmed largely from T cells that were newly produced.

Trimming at V came to 0 bases and at J to 4 bases, leaving 4 bases not matched to a gene. In germline, CDR1 is ENHRY, CDR2 SYGVKD. This CDR3 region has 15 residues. This clonotype was seen ten or more times. Its target is not known. Preparing the TCRbeta library involved the use of unique molecular identifiers. From the PCR reads, TCRdb called clonotypes with MiXCR, one entry per CDR3 protein. The sample has 450,000 to 550,000 distinct CDR3 sequences; about 10% are singletons. The material sequenced was PBMCs, mostly from graft donor cells, taken 180 days after TCRalphabeta/CD19-depleted stem cell transplant. This TCR was recovered from a female patient between 2 and 10 years old who had a stem cell transplant for aplastic anemia, so the T cells may come from the graft donor. This sequence joins TRBV10-3 and TRBJ1-1, with 8 bases that match TRBD1. This CDR3 is CAISESKGTGTEAFF. CDR3 DNA: TGTGCCATCAGTGAGTCTAAAGGGACAGGCACTGAAGCTTTCTTT.